Described below is a single TCR beta chain sequence and its context. The sample has other DNA sequences that encode this CDR3 too. Original processing notes: Filtering differed, since immunoSEQ gave only junction sequences and no quality scores. TCRdb's table, derived via immunoSEQ multiplex PCR, lists solely in-frame clones and lacks some. V, J and clone size reflect that table, while D and trimming were determined from the DNA. The sample has just over 2,000,000 clones, approximately 94% seen once. The sample originates from a study of shared clonotypes between healthy human individuals. Overall study: Plates per donor: three CD4 naive, three CD4 memory, two CD8 naive, one CD8 memory.

Germline V lookup: CDR1 LGHNA, CDR2 YSLEER. This CDR3 has 15 amino acids. The V segment lost 4 bases and the J segment 3 bases; nucleotides outside the gene matches: 6. CD8 cells classed as naive were CD45RO-negative and positively selected for CCR7, excluding terminally differentiated effector memory CD45RA+ cells. Each sample came from a Caucasian adult donor living in Nashville, Tennessee. This sequence joins TRBV4-3 and TRBJ2-7, with 10 bases fitting TRBD2. Sequencing was performed on naive CD8+ T cells sorted from blood. The sequence came from a man in his late teens or twenties in good health. The CDR3, as DNA: TGCGCCAGCAGCCCTGGAGTAGCGGGAGGCTACGAGCAGTACTTC. Amino acid sequence: CASSPGVAGGYEQYF.